This T cell receptor beta chain emerged from a study of blood T cell repertoires in COVID-19. Study-wide context: COVID-19 samples from acute and convalescent phases originated in the United States, Italy and Spain.

Germline V gene sequence: CDR1 MNHEY, CDR2 SVGAGI. The CDR3 is made up of 14 amino acids. V was pared by 5 bases and J by 3 bases, with 14 bases between. Only in-frame clones appear in the TCRdb table, and some are missing; sequencing was by immunoSEQ multiplex PCR. The table shows around 190,000 clones, with under 85% occurring only once. The sequenced sample was peripheral blood. The clonotype was recovered from a woman between 65 and 79 years old with COVID-19, enrolled during active disease. The chain uses TRBV6-5 and TRBJ2-7; tentative D call: TRBD1 (6 bases). Here the CDR3 reads CASSPAGQSYEQYF. The CDR3 bases are TGTGCCAGCAGTCCCGCCGGACAGAGCTACGAGCAGTACTTC.